This T cell receptor (beta chain) was retrieved from a study of OX40 agonist ivuxolimab in advanced cancers. Sequenced by immunoSEQ multiplex PCR; TCRdb stores in-frame clones only, minus some. The table includes more than 75,000 clones, approximately 79% detected once. Germline CDR1 is SGDLS and CDR2 is YYNGEE. The CDR3 extends over 15 amino acids. The V end lost 0 bases, the J end lost 1 base, and 9 bases lay between the germline ends. Sample: CD4+ or CD8+ T cells sorted from blood, taken in a trial of the OX40 agonist ivuxolimab. This clonotype was obtained from an adult with an advanced solid tumor such as melanoma, head and neck, liver or kidney cancer. This sequence joins TRBV9 and TRBJ2-3, with D hard to call. The CDR3 sequence is CASSVANRGTDTQYF. In nucleotides, the CDR3 is TGTGCCAGCAGCGTAGCTAACCGAGGCACAGATACGCAGTATTTT.